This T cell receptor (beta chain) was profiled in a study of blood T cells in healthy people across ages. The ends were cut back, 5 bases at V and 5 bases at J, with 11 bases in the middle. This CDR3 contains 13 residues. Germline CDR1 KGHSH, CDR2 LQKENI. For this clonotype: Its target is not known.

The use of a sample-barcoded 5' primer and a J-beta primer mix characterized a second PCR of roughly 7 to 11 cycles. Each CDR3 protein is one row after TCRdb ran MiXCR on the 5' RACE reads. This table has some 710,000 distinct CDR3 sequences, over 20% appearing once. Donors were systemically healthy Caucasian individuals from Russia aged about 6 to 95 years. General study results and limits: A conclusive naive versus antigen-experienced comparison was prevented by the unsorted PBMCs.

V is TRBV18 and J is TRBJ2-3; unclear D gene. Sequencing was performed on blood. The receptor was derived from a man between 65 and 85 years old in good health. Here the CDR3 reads CASSYRTQDTQYF. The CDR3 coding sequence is TGTGCCAGCTCATACCGGACCCAAGATACGCAGTATTTT.